The sequence of this TCR beta chain was determined in a study of blood T cell repertoires in COVID-19. Study-wide context: Samples came from the United States, Italy and Spain, spanning acute and convalescent COVID-19.

The repertoire was sequenced with immunoSEQ multiplex PCR; TCRdb's copy has only in-frame clones and lacks some. The table shows 200,000 to 300,000 clones, with about 90% occurring only once. The sample was peripheral blood. The origin of this receptor is a person aged 18 to 35 with COVID-19, enrolled during active disease.

The CDR3 region is CSVDLDERRQETQYF. The CDR3, as DNA: TGCAGCGTTGATCTGGACGAGAGGAGGCAAGAGACCCAGTACTTC. This chain uses TRBV29-1 with TRBJ2-5, with a tentative D call TRBD2 (5 bases). V lost 3 bases and J 2 bases, leaving 16 bases between the germline ends. In germline, CDR1 is SQVTM, CDR2 ANQGSEA. The CDR3 runs to 15 residues.